The 17 T cell receptor beta chains presented below share a single source sample, sequenced in a study of blood T cell repertoires in COVID-19. Assay: immunoSEQ multiplex PCR; the TCRdb copy retains only in-frame clones and omits some. This table has tens of thousands of clones, 90% appearing once. The source material was peripheral blood. The receptors derive from a man aged 50 to 60 with acute or convalescent COVID-19.

The CDR3 here is CASSQAGTTQETQYF. DNA for the CDR3: TGCGCCAGCAGCCAAGCCGGGACAACCCAAGAGACCCAGTACTTC. The genes are TRBV4-1 and TRBJ2-5, with D perhaps matching TRBD1 (6 bases). The CDR3 is 15 amino acids. V gave up 1 base and J gave up 1 base, with 10 bases separating them. Germline CDR1 reads MGHRA; CDR2 reads YSYEKL.

The chain combines TRBV6-6 with TRBJ2-7, with 12 positions matching TRBD2. The CDR3 has 15 amino acids. Per the germline V gene, CDR1 is MNHNY and CDR2 is SVGAGI (reference sequence). J was trimmed by 6 bases and V by 0 bases; bases with no gene match: 3. CDR3 bases: TGTGCCAGCAGTTACTCGACTAGCGGGAGCGGCGAGCAGTACTTC. It codes for CASSYSTSGSGEQYF.

V is TRBV21-1 and J is TRBJ2-7; TRBD1, as called in the table, went unchecked against the DNA. TRBV21-1 is labeled a pseudogene. This CDR3 has 13 residues. CDR3 coding DNA: TGTGCCATTCTACAACCAGGGACCTACGAGCAGTACTTC. Protein: CAILQPGTYEQYF.

This chain connects TRBV2 to TRBJ1-4; 7 nucleotides agree with TRBD1. The ends lost 6 bases at V and 1 base at J; junction bases unmatched: 2. This CDR3 is built from 14 residues. Germline V CDR1 and CDR2: SNHLY, FYNNEI. The CDR3 spells CASSRTGTNEKLFF. The CDR3 DNA reads as TGTGCCAGCAGCCGGACAGGAACTAATGAAAAACTGTTTTTT.

V gene TRBV6-5 combines with J gene TRBJ2-5, with D possibly being TRBD1 (6 bases). CDR1 and CDR2 (germline): MNHEY, SVGAGI. Trimming left V 3 bases short and J 7 bases short, with 15 bases between. There are 14 residues in the CDR3. CDR3 coding DNA: TGTGCCAGCAGTTATTACAGGGATTTAGGGACCCAGTACTTC. Amino acid sequence: CASSYYRDLGTQYF.

The V gene is TRBV30, the J gene TRBJ1-1; tentatively, D is TRBD1 (6 bases). Germline V gene data show CDR1 as GTSNPN and CDR2 as SVGIG (reference sequence). Trimming left V 5 bases short and J 0 bases short, with 10 bases between. This CDR3 region has 13 residues. Here the CDR3 DNA reads TGTGCCTGGTGTTGGACAGTGAACACTGAAGCTTTCTTT. Translation gives CAWCWTVNTEAFF. The full variable domain, with the rest looked up from reference TRBV30 and TRBJ1-1, is SQTIHQWPATLVQPVGSPLSLECTVEGTSNPNLYWYRQAAGRGLQLLFYSVGIGQISSEVPQNLSASRPQDRQFILSSKKLLLSDSGFYLCAWCWTVNTEAFFGQGTRLTVV.

This sequence joins TRBV19 and TRBJ1-5; 8 nucleotides match TRBD1. The V gene end was trimmed by 5 bases and the J gene end by 0 bases; junction bases not matched to a gene: 6. CDR1 and CDR2 (germline): LNHDA, SQIVND (reference sequence). This CDR3 comprises 16 residues. The CDR3 bases are TGTGCCAGTAGTTCGGGGACAGGACATAGCAATCAGCCCCAGCATTTT. Translated, it gives CASSSGTGHSNQPQHF.

The chain employs TRBV7-2 and TRBJ2-3; D is uncertain. Germline V CDR1 and CDR2: SGHTA, FQGNSA. The CDR3 covers 12 residues. The V end was cut by 6 bases, the J end by 3 bases, with 7 bases between. The CDR3 region is CASSLITDTQYF. The CDR3, as DNA: TGTGCCAGCAGTCTAATTACAGATACGCAGTATTTT. The full variable domain, in which reference TRBV7-2 and TRBJ2-3 provide the parts outside the CDR3, is GAGVSQSPSNKVTEKGKDVELRCDPISGHTALYWYRQSLGQGLEFLIYFQGNSAPDKSGLPSDRFSAERTGGSVSTLTIQRTQQEDSAVYLCASSLITDTQYFGPGTRLTVL.

The gene calls are TRBV27 and TRBJ2-7, with TRBD2 matching 14 bases. The CDR3 sequence is 17 residues long. Unmatched junction bases numbered 11, after V lost 6 bases and J lost 4 bases. Germline V gene sequence: CDR1 MNHEY, CDR2 SMNVEV (reference sequence). CDR3 loop: CASSPTSGRALSYEQYF. The CDR3 DNA reads as TGTGCCAGCAGCCCGACTAGCGGGAGGGCCTTAAGTTACGAGCAGTACTTC.

The chain joins TRBV4-2 to TRBJ2-3; the D gene is possibly TRBD2 (6 bases). The CDR3 extends over 15 amino acids. V was cut by 6 bases and J by 2 bases, with 15 bases left in between. CDR1 is LGHNA, CDR2 YNFKEQ, per germline. The CDR3 nucleotides are TGTGCCAGCAGTCCCAGAGCGCGGGACACAGATACGCAGTATTTT. Protein sequence: CASSPRARDTDTQYF.

This chain links TRBV5-5 with TRBJ1-3; 7 nucleotides line up with TRBD1. After removal of 4 bases from V and 4 bases from J, the junction contained 11 bases not matched to a gene. This CDR3 has 16 residues. Germline V CDR1 and CDR2: SGHKS, YYEKEE (reference sequence). CDR3 amino acids: CASSRWTGQIGNTIYF. CDR3 DNA sequence: TGTGCCAGCAGCCGCTGGACAGGTCAAATCGGAAACACCATATATTTT. The full variable domain, in which reference TRBV5-5 and TRBJ1-3 provide the parts outside the CDR3, is DAGVTQSPTHLIKTRGQQVTLRCSPISGHKSVSWYQQVLGQGPQFIFQYYEKEERGRGNFPDRFSARQFPNYSSELNVNALLLGDSALYLCASSRWTGQIGNTIYFGEGSWLTVV.

The V and J genes are TRBV7-2 and TRBJ1-6, with D tentatively TRBD1 (6 bases). Germline CDR1 reads SGHTA; CDR2 reads FQGNSA. The V gene lost 4 bases and the J gene lost 10 bases, with 20 bases spanning the gap. This CDR3 is built from 16 residues. This CDR3 reads CASSSGPGGLGSPLHF. CDR3 DNA: TGTGCCAGCAGCTCAGGGCCGGGGGGGCTCGGGTCACCCCTCCACTTT. Variable domain in full (rest from reference TRBV7-2 and TRBJ1-6): GAGVSQSPSNKVTEKGKDVELRCDPISGHTALYWYRQSLGQGLEFLIYFQGNSAPDKSGLPSDRFSAERTGGSVSTLTIQRTQQEDSAVYLCASSSGPGGLGSPLHFGNGTRLTVT.

The rearrangement uses TRBV10-3 and TRBJ2-3, with D possibly being TRBD1 (6 bases). Germline V lookup: CDR1 ENHRY, CDR2 SYGVKD. This CDR3 comprises 15 residues. V lost 0 bases, J lost 0 bases, and 7 bases lay in between. The CDR3 coding sequence is TGTGCCATCAGTGAGTCTAGGGGGAGCACAGATACGCAGTATTTT. Residues: CAISESRGSTDTQYF.

The V call is TRBV3-1 (or the pseudogene TRBV3-2), the J call TRBJ2-5; D possibly corresponds to TRBD1 (5 bases). The CDR3 has 13 amino acids. CDR1 LGHDT and CDR2 YNNKEL come from the germline V gene (reference sequence). V lost 4 bases and J lost 4, with 10 bases in between. CDR3 bases: TGTGCCAGCAGCCTAGGGGTAGGAGAGACCCAGTACTTC. Translation gives CASSLGVGETQYF.

This chain uses TRBV7-3 with TRBJ1-3, with TRBD1 matching 9 bases. Germline CDR1 and CDR2: SGHTA and FQGTGA. V dropped 5 bases and J dropped 0; count of bases not matched to a gene: 8. This CDR3 is built from 17 residues. CDR3 loop: CASSASGTGISGNTIYF. The CDR3 nucleotides read TGTGCCAGCAGCGCATCCGGGACAGGGATCTCTGGAAACACCATATATTTT.

This sequence joins TRBV11-2 and TRBJ2-1, with 8 bases matching TRBD2. This CDR3 comprises 16 residues. The V gene end was trimmed by 4 bases and the J gene end by 0 bases; junction bases not matched to a gene: 5. Germline assignment: CDR1 SGHAT and CDR2 FQNNGV. DNA of the CDR3: TGTGCCAGCAGCTACCTCAGCGGGAGCTCCTACAATGAGCAGTTCTTC. Translating gives CASSYLSGSSYNEQFF.

The chain uses TRBV30 and TRBJ1-6; TRBD1 might be the D (6 bases). V was clipped by 2 bases and J by 10 bases, with 9 bases between them. The V gene's germline CDR1 is GTSNPN and CDR2 SVGIG (reference sequence). The CDR3 has 12 residues. The CDR3 region is CAWSPGTSPLHF. As DNA, the CDR3 is TGTGCCTGGAGTCCCGGGACATCACCCCTCCACTTT.